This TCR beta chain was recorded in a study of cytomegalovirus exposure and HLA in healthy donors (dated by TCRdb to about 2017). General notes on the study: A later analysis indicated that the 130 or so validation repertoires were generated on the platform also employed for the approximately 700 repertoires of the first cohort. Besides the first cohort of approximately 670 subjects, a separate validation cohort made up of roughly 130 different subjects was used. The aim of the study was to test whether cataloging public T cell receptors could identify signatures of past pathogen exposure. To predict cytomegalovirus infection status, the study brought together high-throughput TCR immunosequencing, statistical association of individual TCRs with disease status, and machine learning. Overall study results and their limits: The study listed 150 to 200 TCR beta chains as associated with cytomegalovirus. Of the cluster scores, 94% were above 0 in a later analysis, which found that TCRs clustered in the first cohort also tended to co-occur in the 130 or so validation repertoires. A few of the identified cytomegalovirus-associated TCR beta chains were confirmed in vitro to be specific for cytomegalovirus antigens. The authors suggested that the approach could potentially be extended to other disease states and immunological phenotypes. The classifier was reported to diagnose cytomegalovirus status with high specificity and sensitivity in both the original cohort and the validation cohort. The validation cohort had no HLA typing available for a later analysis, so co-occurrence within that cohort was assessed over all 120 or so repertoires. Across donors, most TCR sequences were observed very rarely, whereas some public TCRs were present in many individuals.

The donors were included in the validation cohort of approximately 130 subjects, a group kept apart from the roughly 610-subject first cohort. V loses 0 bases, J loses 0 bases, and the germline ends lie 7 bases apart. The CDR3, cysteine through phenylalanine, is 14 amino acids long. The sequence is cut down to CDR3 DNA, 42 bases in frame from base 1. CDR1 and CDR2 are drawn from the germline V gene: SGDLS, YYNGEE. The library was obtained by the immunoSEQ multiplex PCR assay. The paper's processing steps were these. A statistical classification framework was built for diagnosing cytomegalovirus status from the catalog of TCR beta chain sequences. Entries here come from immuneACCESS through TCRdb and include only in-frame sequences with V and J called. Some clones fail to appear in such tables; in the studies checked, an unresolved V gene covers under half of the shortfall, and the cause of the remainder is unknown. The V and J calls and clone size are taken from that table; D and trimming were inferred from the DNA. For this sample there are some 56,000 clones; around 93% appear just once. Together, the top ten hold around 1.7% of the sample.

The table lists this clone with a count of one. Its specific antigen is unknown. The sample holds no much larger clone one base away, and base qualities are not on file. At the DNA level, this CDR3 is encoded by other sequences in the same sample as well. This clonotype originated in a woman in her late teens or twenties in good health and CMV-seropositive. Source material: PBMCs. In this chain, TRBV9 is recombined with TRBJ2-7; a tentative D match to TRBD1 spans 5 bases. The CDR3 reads CASSVGDSSYEQYF. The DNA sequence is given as TGTGCCAGCAGCGTAGGTGACAGCTCCTACGAGCAGTACTTC.